This is a list of T cell receptor beta chains from one sample in a study of blood T cell repertoires in COVID-19. Here immunoSEQ multiplex PCR was the method, and the copy in TCRdb shows in-frame clones only, minus some. In the table there are roughly 130,000 clones, 90% of which are singletons. What was sequenced was peripheral blood. The source of these receptors is a man aged 45-60 years with active COVID-19. The CDR3 runs from the conserved cysteine through the conserved F or W. Each record gives: V gene, clone size, D gene, J gene, CDR3 protein, CDR3 DNA. The D gene is left open where the match is weak. Clone size is not always given. Where it is, it says once, few, many or a class for expanded clones.

v_gene: TRBV5-1; abundance: .; d_gene: .; j_gene: TRBJ2-1; CDR3aa: CASSLVPGAGINEQFF; CDR3nt: TGCGCCAGCAGCTTGGTCCCGGGAGCAGGGATCAATGAGCAGTTCTTC
v_gene: TRBV20-1; abundance: once; d_gene: TRBD2; j_gene: TRBJ2-1; CDR3aa: CSSGNYNEQFF; CDR3nt: TGCAGTAGCGGGAACTACAATGAGCAGTTCTTC
v_gene: TRBV7-2; abundance: once; d_gene: .; j_gene: TRBJ1-5; CDR3aa: CASSTSLDQPQHF; CDR3nt: TGTGCCAGCAGCACCAGTCTGGATCAGCCCCAGCATTTT
v_gene: TRBV2; abundance: .; d_gene: TRBD1; j_gene: TRBJ2-3; CDR3aa: CASRRDRRGTDTQYF; CDR3nt: TGTGCCAGCAGGAGGGACAGGAGGGGGACAGATACGCAGTATTTT
v_gene: TRBV12-3/TRBV12-4; abundance: .; d_gene: .; j_gene: TRBJ1-5; CDR3aa: CASSLNTLWPQHF; CDR3nt: TGTGCCAGCAGTTTAAACACGCTCTGGCCCCAGCATTTT
v_gene: TRBV5-1; abundance: .; d_gene: TRBD1; j_gene: TRBJ1-1; CDR3aa: CASSSRDSMNTEAFF; CDR3nt: TGCGCCAGCAGCTCCCGGGACAGCATGAACACTGAAGCTTTCTTT
v_gene: TRBV2; abundance: .; d_gene: TRBD2; j_gene: TRBJ2-7; CDR3aa: CASSEERGPYEQYF; CDR3nt: TGTGCCAGCAGTGAGGAGCGGGGGCCCTACGAGCAGTACTTC
v_gene: TRBV7-8; abundance: .; d_gene: .; j_gene: TRBJ1-1; CDR3aa: CASSFSTDTNTEAFF; CDR3nt: TGTGCCAGCAGCTTTTCGACAGATACGAACACTGAAGCTTTCTTT
v_gene: TRBV7-8; abundance: .; d_gene: TRBD2; j_gene: TRBJ2-1; CDR3aa: CASSSSGIPYNEQFF; CDR3nt: TGTGCCAGCAGCTCCAGCGGGATCCCCTACAATGAGCAGTTCTTC
v_gene: TRBV27; abundance: .; d_gene: .; j_gene: TRBJ1-6; CDR3aa: CASSPLLSYNSPLHF; CDR3nt: TGTGCCAGCAGTCCCCTGCTGAGCTATAATTCACCCCTCCACTTT